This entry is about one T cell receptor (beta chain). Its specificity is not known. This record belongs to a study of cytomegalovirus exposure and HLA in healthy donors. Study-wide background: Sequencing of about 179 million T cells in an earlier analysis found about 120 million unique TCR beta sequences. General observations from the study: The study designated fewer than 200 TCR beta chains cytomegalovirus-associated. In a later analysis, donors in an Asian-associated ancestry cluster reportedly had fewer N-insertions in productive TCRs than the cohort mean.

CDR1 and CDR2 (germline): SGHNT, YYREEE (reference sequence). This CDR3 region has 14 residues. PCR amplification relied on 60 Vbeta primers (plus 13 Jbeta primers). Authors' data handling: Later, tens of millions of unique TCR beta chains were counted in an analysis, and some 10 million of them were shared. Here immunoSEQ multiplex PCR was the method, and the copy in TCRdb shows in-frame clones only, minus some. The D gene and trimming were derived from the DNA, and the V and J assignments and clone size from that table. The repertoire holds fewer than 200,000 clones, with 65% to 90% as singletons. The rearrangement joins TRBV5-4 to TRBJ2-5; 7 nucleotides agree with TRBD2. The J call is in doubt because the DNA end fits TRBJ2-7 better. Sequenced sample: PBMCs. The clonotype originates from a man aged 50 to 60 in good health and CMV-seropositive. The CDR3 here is CASTRPGGSYEQYF. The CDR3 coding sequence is TGTGCCAGCACCAGGCCCGGGGGGTCCTACGAGCAGTACTTC.